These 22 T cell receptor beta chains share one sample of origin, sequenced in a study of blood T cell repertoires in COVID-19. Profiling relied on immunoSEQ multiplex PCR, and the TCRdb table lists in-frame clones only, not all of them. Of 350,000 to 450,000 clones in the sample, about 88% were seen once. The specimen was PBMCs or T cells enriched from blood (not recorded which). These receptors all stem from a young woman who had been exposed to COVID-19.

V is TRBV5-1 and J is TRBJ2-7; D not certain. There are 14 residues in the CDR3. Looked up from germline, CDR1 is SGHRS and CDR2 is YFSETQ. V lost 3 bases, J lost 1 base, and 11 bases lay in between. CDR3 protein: CASSSSTGSYEQYF. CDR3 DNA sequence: TGCGCCAGCAGCTCAAGCACGGGTTCCTACGAGCAGTACTTC. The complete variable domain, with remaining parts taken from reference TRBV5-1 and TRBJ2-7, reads KAGVTQTPRYLIKTRGQQVTLSCSPISGHRSVSWYQQTPGQGLQFLFEYFSETQRNKGNFPGRFSGRQFSNSRSEMNVSTLELGDSALYLCASSSSTGSYEQYFGPGTRLTVT.

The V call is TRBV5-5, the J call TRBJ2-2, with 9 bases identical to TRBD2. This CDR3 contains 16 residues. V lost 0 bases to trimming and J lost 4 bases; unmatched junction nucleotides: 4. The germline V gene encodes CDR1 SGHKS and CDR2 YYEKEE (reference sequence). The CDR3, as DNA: TGTGCCAGCAGCTTGGGACTAGCGGAATTCACCGGGGAGCTGTTTTTT. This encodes CASSLGLAEFTGELFF.

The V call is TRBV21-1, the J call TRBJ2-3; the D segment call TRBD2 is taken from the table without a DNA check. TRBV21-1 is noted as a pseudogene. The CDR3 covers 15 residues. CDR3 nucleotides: TGTGCCAGCAGCTATCGGGTATCCTGCACAGATACGCAGTATTTT. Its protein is CASSYRVSCTDTQYF.

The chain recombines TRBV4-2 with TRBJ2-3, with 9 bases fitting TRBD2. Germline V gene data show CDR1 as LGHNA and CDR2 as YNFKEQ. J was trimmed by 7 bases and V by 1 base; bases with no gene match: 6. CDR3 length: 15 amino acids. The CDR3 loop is CASSQAGSGGNTQYF. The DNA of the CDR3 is TGTGCCAGCAGCCAAGCTGGTAGCGGGGGCAATACGCAGTATTTT.

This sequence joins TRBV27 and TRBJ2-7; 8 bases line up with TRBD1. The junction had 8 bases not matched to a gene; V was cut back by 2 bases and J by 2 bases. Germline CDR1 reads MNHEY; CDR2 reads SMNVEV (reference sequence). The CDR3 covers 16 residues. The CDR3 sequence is CASSLRQGAPTYEQYF. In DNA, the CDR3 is TGTGCCAGCAGTTTACGGCAGGGGGCGCCTACCTACGAGCAGTACTTC.

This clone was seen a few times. CDR3 DNA sequence: TGTGCCAGCAGCGTAGGACTTCGGGCAGGGGGCTACGAGCAGTACTTC. Translating it yields CASSVGLRAGGYEQYF. The chain carries TRBV9 and TRBJ2-7; TRBD1 matches at 7 bases. CDR1 and CDR2 from the germline V gene are SGDLS and YYNGEE. CDR3 size: 16 residues. V gave up 0 bases and J gave up 3 bases; unmatched junction bases: 9.

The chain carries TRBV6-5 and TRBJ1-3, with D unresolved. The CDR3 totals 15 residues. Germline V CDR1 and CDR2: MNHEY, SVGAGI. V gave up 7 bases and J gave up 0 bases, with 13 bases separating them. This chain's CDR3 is CASTQPGDSGNTIYF. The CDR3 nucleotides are TGTGCCAGCACCCAACCCGGAGACTCTGGAAACACCATATATTTT.

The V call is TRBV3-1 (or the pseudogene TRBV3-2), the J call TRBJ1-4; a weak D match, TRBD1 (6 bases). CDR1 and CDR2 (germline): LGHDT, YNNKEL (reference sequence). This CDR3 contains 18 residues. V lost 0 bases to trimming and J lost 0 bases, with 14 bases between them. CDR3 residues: CASSQDSPYRATNEKLFF. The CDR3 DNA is TGTGCCAGCAGCCAAGATTCACCGTACAGGGCAACTAATGAAAAACTGTTTTTT.

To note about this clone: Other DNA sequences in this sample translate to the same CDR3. In DNA, the CDR3 is TGTGCCAGCTCACCAGGGACAGGAACCTACGAGCAGTACTTC. This codes for CASSPGTGTYEQYF. The V and J genes are TRBV18 and TRBJ2-7, with TRBD1 identical over 8 bases. V trimming: 2 bases; J trimming: 2 bases; junction bases outside the gene matches: 2. The CDR3 has 14 amino acids. Germline V gene lookup returns CDR1 KGHSH and CDR2 LQKENI.

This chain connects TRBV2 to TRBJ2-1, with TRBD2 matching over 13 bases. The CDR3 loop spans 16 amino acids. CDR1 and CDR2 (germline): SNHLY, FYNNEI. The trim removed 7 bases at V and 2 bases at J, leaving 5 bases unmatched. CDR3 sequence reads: CASTMTSGRPYNEQFF. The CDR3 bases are TGTGCCAGCACTATGACTAGCGGGAGGCCCTACAATGAGCAGTTCTTC.

The CDR3, as DNA: TGTGCCAGCAGCCCAGAAGGGACAGGGTGGAATGAAAAACTGTTTTTT. Translating it yields CASSPEGTGWNEKLFF. This chain joins TRBV9 and TRBJ1-4, with 9 bases matching TRBD1. Germline-derived CDR1 and CDR2 are SGDLS and YYNGEE. The CDR3 runs 16 residues. J lost 5 bases, V lost 4 bases, and 9 bases had no gene match.

The CDR3 DNA reads TGTGCCAGCAGCAGACTAGCGGGAAAGTCAAGCTCCTACGAGCAGTACTTC. Translating it yields CASSRLAGKSSSYEQYF. This sequence joins TRBV11-2 and TRBJ2-7; 11 bases agree with TRBD2. CDR1 is SGHAT, CDR2 FQNNGV, per germline. Trimming took 5 bases from V and 0 from J; bases not matched to a gene: 9. The CDR3 is 17 amino acids.

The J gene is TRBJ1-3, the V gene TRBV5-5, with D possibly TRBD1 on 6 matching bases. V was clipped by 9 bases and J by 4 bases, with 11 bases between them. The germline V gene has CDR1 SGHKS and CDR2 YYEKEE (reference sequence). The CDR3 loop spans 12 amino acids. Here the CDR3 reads CATAGEGNTIYF. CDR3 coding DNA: TGTGCCACCGCAGGGGAAGGAAACACCATATATTTT.

In DNA, the CDR3 is TGTGCCAGCTCACCAGTATACCAAGAGACCCAGTACTTC. This translates into CASSPVYQETQYF. The V call is TRBV18, the J call TRBJ2-5; D is unclear. Germline V lookup: CDR1 KGHSH, CDR2 LQKENI. The CDR3 extends over 13 amino acids. V lost 2 bases and J 0 bases, leaving 4 bases between the germline ends.

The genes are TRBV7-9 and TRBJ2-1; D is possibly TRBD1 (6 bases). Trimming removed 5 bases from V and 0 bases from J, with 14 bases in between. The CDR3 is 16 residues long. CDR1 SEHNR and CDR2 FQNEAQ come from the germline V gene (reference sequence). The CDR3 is CASSTRQASSYNEQFF. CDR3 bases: TGTGCCAGCAGCACCAGACAGGCAAGCTCCTACAATGAGCAGTTCTTC.

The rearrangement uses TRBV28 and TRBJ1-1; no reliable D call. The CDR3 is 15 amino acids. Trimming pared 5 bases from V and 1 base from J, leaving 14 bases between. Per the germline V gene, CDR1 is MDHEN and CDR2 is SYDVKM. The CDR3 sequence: CASSTPGRQNTEAFF. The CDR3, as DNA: TGTGCCAGCAGTACCCCTGGCAGACAGAACACTGAAGCTTTCTTT.

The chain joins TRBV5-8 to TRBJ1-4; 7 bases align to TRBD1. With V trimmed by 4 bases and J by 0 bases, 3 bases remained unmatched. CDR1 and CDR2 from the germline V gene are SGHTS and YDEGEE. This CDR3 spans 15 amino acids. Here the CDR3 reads CASSRGQATNEKLFF. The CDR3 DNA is TGTGCCAGCAGCCGCGGACAGGCAACTAATGAAAAACTGTTTTTT.

The CDR3 region has the DNA TGTGCCATCAGACCCTCCGGGACAGGGGGCGGCACAGATACGCAGTATTTT. As protein: CAIRPSGTGGGTDTQYF. The gene calls are TRBV10-3 and TRBJ2-3; TRBD1 matches at 12 bases. The CDR3 length is 17 residues. Trimming at V came to 6 bases and at J to 1 base, leaving 8 bases not matched to a gene. Germline-derived CDR1 and CDR2 are ENHRY and SYGVKD.

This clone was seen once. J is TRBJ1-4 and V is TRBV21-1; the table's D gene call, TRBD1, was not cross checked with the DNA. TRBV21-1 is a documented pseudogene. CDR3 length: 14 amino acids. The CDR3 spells CASSTGFFNEKLFF. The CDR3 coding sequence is TGTGCCAGCAGTACAGGGTTCTTTAATGAAAAACTGTTTTTT.

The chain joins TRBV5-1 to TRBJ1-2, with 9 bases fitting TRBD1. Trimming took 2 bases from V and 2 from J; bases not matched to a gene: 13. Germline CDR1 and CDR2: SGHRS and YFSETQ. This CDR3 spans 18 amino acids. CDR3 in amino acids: CASSFHSREQGANYGYTF. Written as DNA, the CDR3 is TGCGCCAGCAGCTTCCACTCTAGAGAACAGGGGGCAAACTATGGCTACACCTTC.

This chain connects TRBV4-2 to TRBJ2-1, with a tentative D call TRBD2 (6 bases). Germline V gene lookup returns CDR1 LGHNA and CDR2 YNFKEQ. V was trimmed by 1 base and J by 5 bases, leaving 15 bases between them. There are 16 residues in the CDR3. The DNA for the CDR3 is TGTGCCAGCAGCCAAGTGACCGGGGGAGCCCACAATGAGCAGTTCTTC. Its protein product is CASSQVTGGAHNEQFF.

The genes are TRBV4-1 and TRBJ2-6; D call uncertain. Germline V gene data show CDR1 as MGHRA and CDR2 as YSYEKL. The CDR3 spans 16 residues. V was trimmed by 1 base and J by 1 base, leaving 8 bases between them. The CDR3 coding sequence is TGCGCCAGCAGCCAAGGAGCGTCATCTGGGGCCAACGTCCTGACTTTC. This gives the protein CASSQGASSGANVLTF.